Only one count was recorded for the clone carrying this T cell receptor (beta chain). The data stem from a study of blood T cell repertoires in COVID-19. Trimming took 0 bases from V and 2 from J, leaving 13 bases between them. The CDR3 consists of 17 residues. The V gene's germline CDR1 is SGHTA and CDR2 FQGNSA. The assay was immunoSEQ multiplex PCR, and TCRdb's table has in-frame clones only and misses some. The sample consists of fewer than 250,000 clones, 83% of them appearing once. The genes are TRBV7-2 and TRBJ2-2; the D gene is possibly TRBD2 (6 bases). The sequencing input was PBMCs or T cells enriched from blood (not recorded which). This receptor was identified in a woman between 40 and 50 years old who had been exposed to COVID-19. The CDR3 DNA follows: TGTGCCAGCAGCTTAGCGGGGCGGGGTCATAACACCGGGGAGCTGTTTTTT. Its translation is CASSLAGRGHNTGELFF.